The rows below give T cell receptor beta chains drawn from one sample of a study of blood T cell repertoires in COVID-19. Measured with immunoSEQ multiplex PCR; TCRdb has only the in-frame clones, and not every one. The table has around 220,000 clones, approximately 79% seen once. Sequences were obtained from peripheral blood. The receptors come from a human donor in a cohort sampled during active COVID-19. Both conserved end residues are part of each CDR3. The order of the fields is V gene, D gene, clone size, J gene, CDR3 DNA, CDR3 protein. D genes are given only for firm matches. Size tells how often a clone was seen (once, few, many) or the class of an expanded clone, and some rows leave it out.

TRBV11-1,TRBD1,NA,TRBJ2-7,TGTGCCAGCAGCTTAGCTTATTCCGGGACAGGACTCTACGAGCAGTACTTC,CASSLAYSGTGLYEQYF
TRBV4-3,TRBD1,NA,TRBJ2-5,TGCGCCAGCAGCCCAGCGACAGGGCCAGTAGAGACCCAGTACTTC,CASSPATGPVETQYF
TRBV6-2/TRBV6-3,NA,NA,TRBJ1-2,TGTGCCAGCAGTCCCGGGTCTTACTATGGCTACACCTTC,CASSPGSYYGYTF
TRBV19,NA,NA,TRBJ1-5,TGTGCCAGTAGTATCATGACAGTGGAAATACCTCAGCCCCAGCATTTT,CASSIMTVEIPQPQHF
TRBV7-2,NA,NA,TRBJ2-3,TGTGCCAGCAGCTTTGGCCGCCTGAGCACAGATACGCAGTATTTT,CASSFGRLSTDTQYF
TRBV30,TRBD2,NA,TRBJ2-3,TGTGCCGTCGGACTAGCGGGAGGCCGGAGCACAGATACGCAGTATTTT,CAVGLAGGRSTDTQYF
TRBV25-1,NA,once,TRBJ1-1,TGTGCCAGCAGTGAACAGGGAACTGAAGCTTTCTTT,CASSEQGTEAFF
TRBV28,NA,NA,TRBJ1-4,TGTGCCAGCAGTGCCCCGGTCCCCCGGGGTGAAAAACTGTTTTTT,CASSAPVPRGEKLFF
TRBV9,TRBD2,NA,TRBJ2-3,TGTGCCAGCAGCGACCGAGCGGGAGGCGGCACAGATACGCAGTATTTT,CASSDRAGGGTDTQYF
TRBV7-2,TRBD2,NA,TRBJ2-7,TGTGCCAGCAGCTTAGCGCTGACTAGCGGGCCCTCCTACGAGCAGTACTTC,CASSLALTSGPSYEQYF
TRBV4-3,NA,once,TRBJ1-1,TGCGCCAGCAGCCAAGATCCAGGTCTGAACACTGAAGCTTTCTTT,CASSQDPGLNTEAFF
TRBV30,NA,few,TRBJ1-5,TGTGCCTGGAGTGGACACGCCGGCGGGAGCAATCAGCCCCAGCATTTT,CAWSGHAGGSNQPQHF
TRBV4-3,TRBD1,few,TRBJ2-7,TGCGCCAGCAGCCAAGGCCGGGACAGCTCCTACGAGCAGTACTTC,CASSQGRDSSYEQYF
TRBV4-3,TRBD2,NA,TRBJ2-5,TGCGCCAGCAGCCAAGAAATCCCGCTAGCGGGACAGGAGACCCAGTACTTC,CASSQEIPLAGQETQYF
TRBV5-4,TRBD2,NA,TRBJ2-7,TGTGCCAGCAGCCTACCGGGACTAGCGGGAGAAGGCGAGCAGTACTTC,CASSLPGLAGEGEQYF
TRBV6-5,TRBD1,NA,TRBJ1-2,TGTGCCAGCAGGGCCGGACAGGGGAATAACTATGGCTACACCTTC,CASRAGQGNNYGYTF
TRBV9,NA,NA,TRBJ2-2,TGTGCCAGCAGCGTAGTCGGGGGGCCGATCACCGGGGAGCTGTTTTTT,CASSVVGGPITGELFF
TRBV9,TRBD1,NA,TRBJ2-7,TGTGCCAGCAGCGGGGGGACAGGGTGGGCCGAGCAGTACTTC,CASSGGTGWAEQYF
TRBV6-5,TRBD2,NA,TRBJ2-5,TGTGCCAGCAGGGGACTAGCGGGGACCAAGACCCAGTACTTC,CASRGLAGTKTQYF
TRBV9,TRBD1,NA,TRBJ1-1,TGTGCCAGCAGCGGGGGATACGGACAGGGGGCAAAGGAAGCTTTCTTT,CASSGGYGQGAKEAFF
TRBV4-2,NA,once,TRBJ1-2,TGTGCCAGCAGCCAAGCCCCCAGGGCGGGGAACTATGGCTACACCTTC,CASSQAPRAGNYGYTF
TRBV18,NA,NA,TRBJ2-5,TGTGCCAGCTCACCACCATCGGTAGAGACCCAGTACTTC,CASSPPSVETQYF
TRBV5-1,TRBD2,NA,TRBJ2-4,TGCGCCAGCAGCCCGGGACTAGCGGGAATAGCCAAAAACATTCAGTACTTC,CASSPGLAGIAKNIQYF
TRBV7-3,NA,NA,TRBJ2-7,TGTGCCAGCAGCTTAAGGGCTACATTTACCTCCTACGAGCAGTACTTC,CASSLRATFTSYEQYF
TRBV5-1,TRBD2,NA,TRBJ2-5,TGCGCCAGCAGCACCGGGACTAGCCCTTCCCAGTACTTC,CASSTGTSPSQYF
TRBV7-9,TRBD2,NA,TRBJ2-1,TGTGCCAGCAGCCGAGCGGGATTTTACAATGAGCAGTTCTTC,CASSRAGFYNEQFF
TRBV5-6,NA,few,TRBJ1-2,TGTGCCAGCAGCCTGATGGACTCCGACACAGTCTATGGCTACACCTTC,CASSLMDSDTVYGYTF
TRBV25-1,TRBD2,NA,TRBJ2-7,TGTGCCAGCAACCCGCAGGGAGGGCTCGGGTACGAGCAGTACTTC,CASNPQGGLGYEQYF
TRBV5-1,TRBD1,few,TRBJ2-7,TGCGCCAGCAGCACGGGACAGGGTAACTACGAGCAGTACTTC,CASSTGQGNYEQYF
TRBV25-1,NA,NA,TRBJ1-6,TGTGCCAGCAGTGCCAACGAGGTTTTTAATTCACCCCTCCACTTT,CASSANEVFNSPLHF
TRBV11-3,NA,NA,TRBJ2-7,TGTGCCAGCAGCCCCTACAGGAGCCCTTACGAGCAGTACTTC,CASSPYRSPYEQYF
TRBV12-3/TRBV12-4,NA,NA,TRBJ1-2,TGTGCCAGCAGTTTCGCGCTCCCTGGCTACACCTTC,CASSFALPGYTF
TRBV7-2,TRBD1,NA,TRBJ2-1,TGTGCCAGCAGCCCCACCGGGACAGGGGCCCTTCCTTCCTACAGGCGGCAGTTCTTC,CASSPTGTGALPSYRRQFF
TRBV2,NA,NA,TRBJ1-1,TGTGCCAGCAGTGAACAGGGGACCCACATGAACACTGAAGCTTTCTTT,CASSEQGTHMNTEAFF
TRBV7-3,TRBD2,NA,TRBJ2-3,TGTGCCAGCAGCCTCCGTCCCGAGGGAGGGGATACGCAGTATTTT,CASSLRPEGGDTQYF
TRBV12-3/TRBV12-4,NA,once,TRBJ2-7,TGTGCCAGCAGGCTAGGAGGGAGCGACGAGCAGTACTTC,CASRLGGSDEQYF
TRBV10-3,NA,few,TRBJ1-2,TGTGCCATCCTCAAAACAGGGTCCCCTAACTATGGCTACACCTTC,CAILKTGSPNYGYTF
TRBV5-6,NA,few,TRBJ1-5,TGTGCCAGCAGCTGGGGCGATCAGCCCCAGCATTTT,CASSWGDQPQHF
TRBV6-5,NA,NA,TRBJ2-7,TGTGCCAGCAGCACATTCGGCGGTGGTACCTACGAGCAGTACTTC,CASSTFGGGTYEQYF
TRBV18,NA,once,TRBJ2-5,TGTGCCAGCTCAGGTTACAGGGAAGGAGAGACCCAGTACTTC,CASSGYREGETQYF
TRBV7-8,NA,NA,TRBJ2-7,TGTGCCAGCAGCTTAAGCCAGGGGTCCGTCGAGCAGTACTTC,CASSLSQGSVEQYF
TRBV12-2,NA,NA,TRBJ1-5,TGTGCAAGTCGCCACGACCGAGGGATCAATCAGCCCCAGCATTTT,CASRHDRGINQPQHF
TRBV9,TRBD2,NA,TRBJ2-2,TGTGCCAGCAGCCCTGGACTAGCGGCCACCGGGGAGCTGTTTTTT,CASSPGLAATGELFF
TRBV2,TRBD1,NA,TRBJ2-7,TGTGCCAGGGGGGGACAGGACTCCTACGAGCAGTACTTC,CARGGQDSYEQYF
TRBV5-1,NA,NA,TRBJ2-5,TGCGCCAGCAGCTCCGGGACTCCAAACCAAGAGACCCAGTACTTC,CASSSGTPNQETQYF
TRBV6-5,TRBD1,NA,TRBJ1-1,TGTGCCAGCTCTCGGGCAGGGGGCTGGACTGAAGCTTTCTTT,CASSRAGGWTEAFF